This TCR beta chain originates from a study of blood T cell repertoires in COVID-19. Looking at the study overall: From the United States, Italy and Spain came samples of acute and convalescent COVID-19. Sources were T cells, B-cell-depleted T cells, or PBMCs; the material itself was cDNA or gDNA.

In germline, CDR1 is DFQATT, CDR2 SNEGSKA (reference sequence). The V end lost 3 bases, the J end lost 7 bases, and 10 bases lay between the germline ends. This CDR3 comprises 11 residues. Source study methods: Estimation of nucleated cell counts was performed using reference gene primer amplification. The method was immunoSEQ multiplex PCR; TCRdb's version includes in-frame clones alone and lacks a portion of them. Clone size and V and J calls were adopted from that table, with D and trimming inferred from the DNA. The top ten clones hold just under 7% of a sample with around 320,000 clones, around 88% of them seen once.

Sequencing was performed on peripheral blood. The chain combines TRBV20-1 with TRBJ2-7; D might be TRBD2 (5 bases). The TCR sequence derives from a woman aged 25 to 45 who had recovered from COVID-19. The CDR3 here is CSARDPGEQYF. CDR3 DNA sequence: TGCAGTGCTAGGGACCCGGGGGAGCAGTACTTC.